Listed below are T cell receptor beta chains from one sample, sequenced in a study of T-cell memory formation after mild COVID-19. One entry per CDR3 protein, called by TCRdb with MiXCR from the 5' RACE reads. The table lists approximately 100,000 distinct CDR3 sequences, 25% of them singletons, with roughly 39% in the top ten. Sequenced: PBMCs or a T cell subset sorted from them (not recorded which). The receptors shown here come from a man between 18 and 29 years old who had mild COVID-19 (a few samples of this study predate the infection). Cell type and time point are not known. CDR3s include the opening cysteine and the closing phenylalanine or tryptophan. The order of the fields is J gene, V gene, D gene, clone size, CDR3 protein, CDR3 DNA. A D gene is named only where the DNA matches it firmly. A clone size is listed for some rows: how often the clone was seen (once, few, many), or a class if it is expanded.

TRBJ2-1	TRBV4-1	-	-	CASLSEQGNEQFF	TGCGCCAGCCTCTCTGAACAGGGAAATGAGCAGTTCTTC
TRBJ2-1	TRBV2	TRBD2	-	CASMGTSGTYNEQFF	TGTGCCAGCATGGGGACTAGCGGGACCTACAATGAGCAGTTCTTC
TRBJ2-1	TRBV4-1	TRBD2	few	CASSQDLGGGANEQFF	TGCGCCAGCAGCCAAGATCTGGGCGGGGGGGCCAATGAGCAGTTCTTC
TRBJ1-2	TRBV14	-	few	CASSEEVGAYYGYTF	TGTGCCAGCAGTGAAGAAGTGGGGGCTTACTATGGCTACACCTTC
TRBJ2-5	TRBV7-2	-	-	CASSPREATEF	TGTGCCAGCAGCCCCAGGGAGGCCACCGAATTC
TRBJ2-1	TRBV6-2/TRBV6-3	TRBD2	many	CASSYSASGGRRNNEQFF	TGTGCCAGCAGTTACTCTGCTAGCGGGGGGAGGAGGAACAATGAGCAGTTCTTC
TRBJ1-1	TRBV2	TRBD1	-	CASRMTGGLTEAFF	TGTGCCAGCAGGATGACAGGGGGATTAACTGAAGCTTTCTTT
TRBJ1-2	TRBV7-9	TRBD1	-	CASSLGAPGGENYGYTF	TGTGCCAGCAGCTTAGGGGCCCCAGGGGGCGAGAACTATGGCTACACCTTC
TRBJ2-2	TRBV7-6	TRBD1	few	CASSLPRTGANTGELFF	TGTGCCAGCAGCCTGCCGCGGACAGGTGCGAACACCGGGGAGCTGTTTTTT
TRBJ1-6	TRBV12-3/TRBV12-4	TRBD1	-	CASSQGTEGSPLHF	TGTGCCAGCAGCCAGGGGACAGAGGGTTCACCCCTCCACTTT
TRBJ2-7	TRBV19	-	few	CASSWGRGLSYEQYF	TGTGCCAGTAGTTGGGGGCGGGGGCTCTCCTACGAGCAGTACTTC
TRBJ1-4	TRBV9	-	-	CASSASLREKLFF	TGTGCCAGCAGCGCCTCCCTTCGGGAAAAACTGTTTTTT
TRBJ2-7	TRBV5-6	TRBD1	few	CASSLPGGEQYF	TGTGCCAGCAGCTTGCCAGGGGGCGAACAGTACTTC
TRBJ2-3	TRBV19	-	-	CASRRAGAAITDTQYF	TGTGCCAGTCGGCGGGCGGGCGCGGCAATCACAGATACGCAGTATTTT
TRBJ2-5	TRBV12-3/TRBV12-4	-	few	CASSPAWDQETQYF	TGTGCCAGCAGCCCCGCGTGGGACCAAGAGACCCAGTACTTC
TRBJ2-1	TRBV7-9	-	-	CASSLGWNEQFF	TGTGCCAGCAGCTTAGGATGGAATGAGCAGTTCTTC
TRBJ2-5	TRBV18	-	-	CASSPSPVQSETQYF	TGTGCCAGCTCACCATCCCCCGTGCAAAGTGAGACCCAGTACTTC
TRBJ2-1	TRBV7-9	-	few	CASSLVLGSYNEQFF	TGTGCCAGCAGCTTAGTCCTGGGCTCCTACAATGAGCAGTTCTTC
TRBJ2-3	TRBV7-9	-	-	CASSPTSTDTQYF	TGTGCCAGCAGCCCTACTAGCACAGATACGCAGTATTTT
TRBJ2-1	TRBV7-8	TRBD2	once	CASTPGGGDYNEQFF	TGTGCCAGCACACCAGGCGGGGGGGACTACAATGAGCAGTTCTTC
TRBJ1-1	TRBV6-5	-	-	CASSYRGAAEAFF	TGTGCCAGCAGTTACAGGGGCGCGGCTGAAGCTTTCTTT
TRBJ1-2	TRBV4-3	-	few	CASSQDRGGLYGYTF	TGCGCCAGCAGCCAAGACCGAGGAGGCCTATATGGCTACACCTTC
TRBJ2-3	TRBV6-1	-	-	CASGGLGADTQYF	TGTGCCAGCGGGGGGCTAGGCGCAGATACGCAGTATTTT
TRBJ2-3	TRBV12-1	-	-	CASSFHTRGTDTQYF	TGTGCCAGCAGCTTTCATACCAGGGGAACAGATACGCAGTATTTT
TRBJ2-5	TRBV7-9	-	-	CASSLSRSRGQETQYF	TGTGCCAGCAGCTTATCCCGGTCCCGCGGACAAGAGACCCAGTACTTC
TRBJ1-1	TRBV5-1	TRBD1	-	CASSSGTGPEAFF	TGCGCCAGCAGCAGTGGGACAGGGCCTGAAGCTTTCTTT
TRBJ2-3	TRBV6-2/TRBV6-3	-	-	CAILRRGAGTDTQYF	TGTGCCATCCTTCGTAGGGGGGCCGGCACAGATACGCAGTATTTT
TRBJ1-3	TRBV15	-	many	CATSRVFGEGNTIYF	TGTGCCACCAGCAGAGTTTTCGGGGAAGGAAACACCATATATTTT
TRBJ2-3	TRBV11-1	-	many	CASSLVVVGSTDTQYF	TGTGCCAGCAGCTTAGTGGTAGTCGGGTCGACAGATACGCAGTATTTT
TRBJ1-1	TRBV4-3	-	few	CASSHSGRLNTEAFF	TGCGCCAGCAGCCACTCCGGACGGCTGAACACTGAAGCTTTCTTT
TRBJ2-2	TRBV7-2	TRBD2	few	CASSFRTSTTGELFF	TGTGCCAGCAGCTTCCGGACTAGCACCACCGGGGAGCTGTTTTTT
TRBJ2-5	TRBV7-2	-	few	CASSGWAAETQYF	TGTGCCAGCAGCGGGTGGGCGGCAGAGACCCAGTACTTC
TRBJ2-7	TRBV15	TRBD2	many	CATSLGTSGVYEQYF	TGTGCCACCAGCCTCGGGACTAGCGGGGTCTACGAGCAGTACTTC
TRBJ2-1	TRBV6-5	-	many	CASSYSYEQFF	TGTGCCAGCAGTTACTCGTATGAGCAGTTCTTC
TRBJ2-7	TRBV12-3/TRBV12-4	TRBD1	few	CASSWTGVEQYF	TGTGCCAGCAGTTGGACAGGGGTCGAGCAGTACTTC
TRBJ1-6	TRBV7-2	-	few	CASSLGGKNSPLHF	TGTGCCAGCAGCTTGGGGGGCAAGAATTCACCCCTCCACTTT
TRBJ2-1	TRBV6-5	-	few	CASSYDSYEQFF	TGTGCCAGCAGTTACGACAGCTACGAGCAGTTCTTC